Sequencing of this T cell receptor beta chain was carried out in a study of CD8+CD57+ T cells in acquired aplastic anemia. Across the study: The sorted CD4+ and CD8+ cells yielded an average around 3.2 ug of DNA. Average CD4+ read depth in healthy donors was 10 million to 12 million reads. General observations from the study: The study identified almost 30 CD8+ CDR3 sequences shared by patients and controls.

Germline V CDR1 and CDR2: LNHNV, YYDKDF (reference sequence). The CDR3 consists of 13 residues. Deletions cut 3 bases from V and 4 bases from J, with 9 bases between. Genomic DNA served as template for TCR beta VDJ and CDR3 profiling. MiXCR, applied by TCRdb to the reads, yields one record per CDR3 protein. The sample yields about 220,000 distinct CDR3 sequences, roughly 35% seen once. This clonotype was detected only once. What it recognizes is unknown. This receptor was taken from a human donor in good health, serving as a control. The chain employs TRBV15 and TRBJ1-2, with unresolved D. Input material: sorted CD4+, CD8+, or CD8+CD57+ T cells (not recorded which) from PBMCs. The CDR3 DNA sequence: TGTGCCACCAGCAGCGGAGGGTCCTATGGCTACACCTTC. Residues: CATSSGGSYGYTF.